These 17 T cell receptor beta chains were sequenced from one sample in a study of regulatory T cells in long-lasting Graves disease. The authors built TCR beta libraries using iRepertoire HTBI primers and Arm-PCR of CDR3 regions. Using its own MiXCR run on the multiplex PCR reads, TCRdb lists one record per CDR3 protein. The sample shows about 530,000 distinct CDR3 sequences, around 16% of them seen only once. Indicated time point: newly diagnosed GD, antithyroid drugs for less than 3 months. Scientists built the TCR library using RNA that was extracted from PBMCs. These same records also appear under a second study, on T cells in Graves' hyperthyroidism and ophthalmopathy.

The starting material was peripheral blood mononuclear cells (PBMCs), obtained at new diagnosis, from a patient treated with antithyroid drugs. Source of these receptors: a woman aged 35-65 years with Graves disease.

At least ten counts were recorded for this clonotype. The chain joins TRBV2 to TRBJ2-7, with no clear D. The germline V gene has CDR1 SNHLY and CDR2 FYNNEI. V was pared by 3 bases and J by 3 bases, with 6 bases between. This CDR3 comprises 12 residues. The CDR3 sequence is CASSETIYEQYF. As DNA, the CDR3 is TGTGCCAGCAGTGAGACAATCTACGAGCAGTACTTC.

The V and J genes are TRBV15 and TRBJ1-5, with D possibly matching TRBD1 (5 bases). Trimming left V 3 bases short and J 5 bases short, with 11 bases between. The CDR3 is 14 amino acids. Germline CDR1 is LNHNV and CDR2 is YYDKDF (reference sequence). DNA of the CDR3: TGTGCCACCAGCAGCGGGACGGGGGATCAGCCCCAGCATTTT. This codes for CATSSGTGDQPQHF.

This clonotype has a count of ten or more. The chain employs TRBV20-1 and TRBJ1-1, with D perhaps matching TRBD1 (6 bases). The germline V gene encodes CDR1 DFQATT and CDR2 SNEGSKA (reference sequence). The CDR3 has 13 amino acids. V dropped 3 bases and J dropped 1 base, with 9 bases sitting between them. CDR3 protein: CSASQTGNTEAFF. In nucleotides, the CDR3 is TGCAGTGCTAGCCAGACAGGGAACACTGAAGCTTTCTTT.

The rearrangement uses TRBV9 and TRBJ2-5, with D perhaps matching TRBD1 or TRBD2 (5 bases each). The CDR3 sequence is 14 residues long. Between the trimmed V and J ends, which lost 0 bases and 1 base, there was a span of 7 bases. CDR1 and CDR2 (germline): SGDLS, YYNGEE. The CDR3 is CASSVEGTQETQYF. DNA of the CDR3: TGTGCCAGCAGCGTAGAAGGGACCCAAGAGACCCAGTACTTC.

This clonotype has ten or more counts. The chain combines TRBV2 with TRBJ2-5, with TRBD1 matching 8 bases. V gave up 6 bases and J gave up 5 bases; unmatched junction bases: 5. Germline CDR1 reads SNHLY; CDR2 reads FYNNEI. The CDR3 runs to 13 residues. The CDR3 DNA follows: TGTGCCAGCAGGTTCGACAGGGGTGAGACCCAGTACTTC. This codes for CASRFDRGETQYF.

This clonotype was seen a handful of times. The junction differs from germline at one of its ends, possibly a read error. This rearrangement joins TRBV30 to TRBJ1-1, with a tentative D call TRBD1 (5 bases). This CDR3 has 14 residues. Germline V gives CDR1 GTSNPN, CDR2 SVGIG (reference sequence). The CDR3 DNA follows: TGTGCCTGGAGTGCGGGACTGGTGAACAGTGAAGCTTTCTTT. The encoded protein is CAWSAGLVNSEAFF.

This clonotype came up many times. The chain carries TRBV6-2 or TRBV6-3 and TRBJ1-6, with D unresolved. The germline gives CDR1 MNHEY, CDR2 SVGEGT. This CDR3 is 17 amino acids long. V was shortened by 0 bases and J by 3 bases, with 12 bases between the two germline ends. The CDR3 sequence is CASSYSSGPDYNSPLHF. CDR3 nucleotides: TGTGCCAGCAGTTACTCGTCCGGGCCAGACTATAATTCACCCCTCCACTTT.

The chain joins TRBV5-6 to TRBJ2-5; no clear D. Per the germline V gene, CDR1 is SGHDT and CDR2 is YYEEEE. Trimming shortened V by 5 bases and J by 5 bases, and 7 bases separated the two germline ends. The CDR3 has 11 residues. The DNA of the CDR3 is TGTGCCAGCAGTCATTTGGAGACCCAGTACTTC. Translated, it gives CASSHLETQYF.

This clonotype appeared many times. DNA of the CDR3: TGTGCCAGCAGTGAAGTACGACAGGCAAACTATGGCTACACCTTC. It yields the protein CASSEVRQANYGYTF. The chain couples TRBV2 to TRBJ1-2, with a tentative D call TRBD1 (6 bases). CDR3 length equals 15 residues. Germline loops: CDR1 SNHLY, CDR2 FYNNEI. V shed 1 base and J shed 2 bases, with 11 bases lying between them.

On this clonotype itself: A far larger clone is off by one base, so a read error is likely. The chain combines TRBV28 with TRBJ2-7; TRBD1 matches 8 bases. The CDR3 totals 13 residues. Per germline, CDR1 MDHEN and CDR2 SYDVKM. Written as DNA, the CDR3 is TGTGCCAGCAGTTGGACAGGGTCCTACGAGCGGTACTTC. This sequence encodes CASSWTGSYERYF.

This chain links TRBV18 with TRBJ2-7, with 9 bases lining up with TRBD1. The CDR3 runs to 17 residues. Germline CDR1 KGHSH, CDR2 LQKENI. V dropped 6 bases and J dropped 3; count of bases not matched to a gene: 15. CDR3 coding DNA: TGTGCCAGCTCCATCAATACGGGACAGGGTATATTCTACGAGCAGTACTTC. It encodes CASSINTGQGIFYEQYF.

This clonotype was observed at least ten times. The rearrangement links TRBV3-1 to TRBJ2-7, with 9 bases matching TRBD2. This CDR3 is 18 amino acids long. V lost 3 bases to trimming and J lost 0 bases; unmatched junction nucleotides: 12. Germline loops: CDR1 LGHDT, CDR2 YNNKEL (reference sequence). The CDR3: CASSQGQRGAPVSYEQYF. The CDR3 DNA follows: TGTGCCAGCAGCCAGGGTCAGCGGGGGGCTCCCGTCTCCTACGAGCAGTACTTC.

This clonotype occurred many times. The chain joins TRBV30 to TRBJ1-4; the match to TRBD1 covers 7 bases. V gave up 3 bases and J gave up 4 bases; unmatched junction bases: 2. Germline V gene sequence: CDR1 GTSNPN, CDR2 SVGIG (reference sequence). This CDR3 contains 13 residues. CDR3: CAWSGDSNEKLFF. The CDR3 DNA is TGTGCCTGGAGCGGGGACAGTAATGAAAAACTGTTTTTT.

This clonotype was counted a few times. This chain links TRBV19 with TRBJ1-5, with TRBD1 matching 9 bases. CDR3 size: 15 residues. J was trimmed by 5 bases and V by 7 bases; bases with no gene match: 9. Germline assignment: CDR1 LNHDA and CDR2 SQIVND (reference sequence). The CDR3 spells CASTDGQGRHQPQHF. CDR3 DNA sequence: TGTGCCAGTACCGACGGACAGGGGCGCCATCAGCCCCAGCATTTT.

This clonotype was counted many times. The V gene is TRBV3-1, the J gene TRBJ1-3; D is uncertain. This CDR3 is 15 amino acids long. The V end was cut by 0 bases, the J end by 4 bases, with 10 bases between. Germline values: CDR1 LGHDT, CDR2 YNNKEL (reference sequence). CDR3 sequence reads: CASSQDRLQGNTIYF. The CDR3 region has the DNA TGTGCCAGCAGCCAAGATAGACTACAAGGAAACACCATATATTTT.

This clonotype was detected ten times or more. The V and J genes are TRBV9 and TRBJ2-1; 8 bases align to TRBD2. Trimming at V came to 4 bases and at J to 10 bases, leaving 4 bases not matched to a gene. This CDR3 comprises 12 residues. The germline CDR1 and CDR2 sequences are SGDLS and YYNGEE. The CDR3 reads CASSPLAGEQFF. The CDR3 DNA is TGTGCCAGCAGCCCGTTAGCGGGGGAGCAGTTCTTC.

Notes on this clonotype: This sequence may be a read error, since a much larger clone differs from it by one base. CDR3 in amino acids: CASSLARDSSYEQFF. Here the CDR3 DNA reads TGTGCCAGCAGCTTAGCTCGGGACTCCTCCTACGAGCAGTTCTTC. The chain uses TRBV7-9 and TRBJ2-1, with TRBD2 as a possible D gene (6 bases). Germline CDR1 reads SEHNR; CDR2 reads FQNEAQ (reference sequence). The length of the CDR3 is 15 residues. V was trimmed by 0 bases and J by 10 bases, leaving 16 bases between them.